This TCR beta chain appears in the sequencing data of a study of T cells after yellow fever vaccination. General study findings and limits: In post-booster samples, most primary-vaccination clones reappeared (around 95% CD4, nearly 90% CD8).

This clonotype was picked up many times. Its cognate antigen is unknown. The authors made TCR cDNA by 5'RACE template switching, adding a universal primer site and UMIs. TCRdb recomputed calls from the 5' RACE reads with MiXCR, one row per CDR3 protein. The table records about 220,000 distinct CDR3 sequences, roughly 6.3% of them present only once. The germline gives CDR1 LNHNV, CDR2 YYDKDF (reference sequence). Germline trimming cut 6 bases from V and 3 bases from J; bases unmatched to any gene: 7. This CDR3 spans 14 amino acids. The chain links TRBV15 to TRBJ2-7; 8 positions match TRBD1. This receptor was identified in a man in his thirties or forties who received the YFV17D yellow fever vaccine. The sequencing used CD4+ T cells sorted from PBMCs, collected on the day of the yellow fever booster vaccination. CDR3 bases: TGTGCCACCAGACTGGACAGGGTGAACTACGAGCAGTACTTC. Protein sequence: CATRLDRVNYEQYF.